The clone carrying this T cell receptor (beta chain) was seen many times. Trimming cost V 5 bases and J 6 bases, with 16 bases left between them. The CDR3 is made up of 14 amino acids. Germline V gene data show CDR1 as SGHTA and CDR2 as FQGNSA. This sample is part of a study of T cell repertoires in cytomegalovirus infection. TCRdb analysed the reads with MiXCR anew, one entry per CDR3 protein. The sample records about 360,000 distinct CDR3 sequences, around 18% being singletons. The rearrangement uses TRBV7-2 and TRBJ1-1; D remains ambiguous. The sequenced sample consisted of PBMCs. The sequence was collected from a human donor in good health (CMV status not recorded). Some clones in this sample may be carry-over from other donors' samples. The CDR3 sequence: CASSTERGPAEAFF. The CDR3 DNA reads TGTGCCAGCAGCACCGAGCGGGGTCCGGCTGAAGCTTTCTTT.